This TCR beta chain was sequenced for a study of cytomegalovirus exposure and HLA in healthy donors. As for the study in general: A previous analysis identified approximately 120 million unique TCR beta sequences derived from 180 million or so T cells.

This clone was found a few times. The target antigen is unknown. 13 Jbeta primers and 60 Vbeta primers were used for the PCR. Data came from immunoSEQ multiplex PCR; TCRdb stores just in-frame clones and leaves some out. This sample carries 120,000 or so clones, 76% of them seen once, and the ten largest clones take roughly 13%. Notes on the study in general: The study labeled under 200 TCR beta chains cytomegalovirus-associated. When analyzed later, a missense DCLRE1C variant was found to be linked to TCR beta V- and J-gene trimming. The authors judged a highly shared variant cluster likely a sequencing artifact.

The CDR3 length is 16 residues. The V gene's germline CDR1 is LNHDA and CDR2 SQIVND (reference sequence). J was trimmed by 4 bases and V by 4 bases; bases with no gene match: 8. The origin of this receptor is a man younger than 40 in good health and CMV-seropositive. V and J are TRBV19 and TRBJ2-7; 12 bases are a match to TRBD1. The sequenced sample consisted of PBMCs. DNA of the CDR3: TGTGCCAGTAGTACGTCCGGGACAGGGGGCAATTACGAGCAGTACTTC. Protein: CASSTSGTGGNYEQYF.